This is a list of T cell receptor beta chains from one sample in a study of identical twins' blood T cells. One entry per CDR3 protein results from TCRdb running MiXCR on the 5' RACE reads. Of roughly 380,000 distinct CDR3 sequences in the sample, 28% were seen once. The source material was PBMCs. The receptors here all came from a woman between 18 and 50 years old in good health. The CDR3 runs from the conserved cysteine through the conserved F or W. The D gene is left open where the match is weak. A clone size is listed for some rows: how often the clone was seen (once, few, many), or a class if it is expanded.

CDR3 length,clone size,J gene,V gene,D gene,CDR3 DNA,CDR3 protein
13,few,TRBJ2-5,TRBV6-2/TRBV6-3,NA,TGTGCCAGCAGCTATTACCCCCGGGAGACCCAGTACTTC,CASSYYPRETQYF
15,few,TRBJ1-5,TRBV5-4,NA,TGTGCCAGCAGCCTTCAGCCCGAACCCAATCAGCCCCAGCATTTT,CASSLQPEPNQPQHF
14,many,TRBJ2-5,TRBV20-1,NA,TGCAGTGCTAGAGTAGGCGGACACCAAGAGACCCAGTACTTC,CSARVGGHQETQYF
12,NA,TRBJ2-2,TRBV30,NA,TGTGCCTGGGGAGCAGGGACCGGGGAGCTGTTTTTT,CAWGAGTGELFF
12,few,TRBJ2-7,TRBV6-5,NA,TGTGCCAGCAGCTGGGACTTAACCGAGCAGTACTTC,CASSWDLTEQYF
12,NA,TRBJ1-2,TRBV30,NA,TGTGCCTGGAGCCAGGGTAGCTATGGCTACACCTTC,CAWSQGSYGYTF
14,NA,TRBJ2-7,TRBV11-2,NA,TGTGCCAGCAGCTTAGATTACAGCTCCTACGAGCAGTACTTC,CASSLDYSSYEQYF
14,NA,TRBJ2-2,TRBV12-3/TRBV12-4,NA,TGTGCCAGCAGTGTGCGACTAGTTTCCGGGGAGCTGTTTTTT,CASSVRLVSGELFF
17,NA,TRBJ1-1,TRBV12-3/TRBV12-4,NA,TGTGCCAGCAGTCTCTCGGTGGGTCCCTTTGAGAACACTGAAGCTTTCTTT,CASSLSVGPFENTEAFF
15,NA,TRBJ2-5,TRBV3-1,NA,TGTGCCAGCAGCCAACCGCACAGCGGCCAAGAGACCCAGTACTTC,CASSQPHSGQETQYF
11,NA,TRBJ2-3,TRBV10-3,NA,TGTGCTATCAGAGGCACAGATACGCAGTATTTT,CAIRGTDTQYF
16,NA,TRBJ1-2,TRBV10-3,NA,TGTGCCATCAGTGAGTCTTCCCTCACATTCAACTATGGCTACACCTTC,CAISESSLTFNYGYTF
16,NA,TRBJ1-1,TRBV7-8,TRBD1,TGTGCCAGCAGCTTGGGAGGCCCTACAGGGGGCACTGAAGCTTTCTTT,CASSLGGPTGGTEAFF
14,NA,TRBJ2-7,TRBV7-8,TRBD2,TGTGCCAGCAGCCCCATGGGACTAGTCTACGAGCAGTACTTC,CASSPMGLVYEQYF
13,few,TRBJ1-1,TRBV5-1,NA,TGCGCCAGCAGCTTGACCACGGACACTGAAGCTTTCTTT,CASSLTTDTEAFF
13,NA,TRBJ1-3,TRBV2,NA,TGTGCCAGCACCCTCTTACTTGGAAACACCATATATTTT,CASTLLLGNTIYF
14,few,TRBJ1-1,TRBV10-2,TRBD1,TGCGCCAGCAGTGGGGACAGGGAGAACACTGAAGCTTTCTTT,CASSGDRENTEAFF
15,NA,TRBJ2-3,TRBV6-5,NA,TGTGCCGGCAGTTACCCCAGGGGAGGGCCAGATACGCAGTATTTT,CAGSYPRGGPDTQYF
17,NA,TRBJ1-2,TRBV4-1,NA,TGCGCCAGCAGCCAAGTTGTCATTTACGAGAAACCCTATGGCTACACCTTC,CASSQVVIYEKPYGYTF
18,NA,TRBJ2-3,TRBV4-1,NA,TGCGCCAGCAGCCAAGAAGGGATCCACAGGGTTAGCACAGATACGCAGTATTTT,CASSQEGIHRVSTDTQYF
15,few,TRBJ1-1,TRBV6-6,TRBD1,TGTGCCAGCAGTTCCGGACAGGGCTGGGACACTGAAGCTTTCTTT,CASSSGQGWDTEAFF
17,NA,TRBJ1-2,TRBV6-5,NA,TGTGCCAGCAGTGGTGGAAGATTTCACCCGCCTAACTATGGCTACACCTTC,CASSGGRFHPPNYGYTF
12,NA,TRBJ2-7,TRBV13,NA,TGTGCCAGCAGCGTAGGCCGTTACGAGCAGTACTTC,CASSVGRYEQYF
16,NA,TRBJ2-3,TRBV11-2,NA,TGTGCCAGCAGCCTTCCTGCGGGATCTAGCACAGATACGCAGTATTTT,CASSLPAGSSTDTQYF
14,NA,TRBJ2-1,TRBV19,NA,TGTGCCAGTAGTTCAATGGGCTCCTACAATGAGCAGTTCTTC,CASSSMGSYNEQFF
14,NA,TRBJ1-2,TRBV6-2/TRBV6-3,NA,TGTGCCAGCAGTTACGGGATCATAGGGGTTGGCTACACATTC,CASSYGIIGVGYTF
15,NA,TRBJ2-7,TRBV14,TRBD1,TGTGCCAGCAGCCCGTTGGGACAGGGCTTATACGAGCAGTACTTC,CASSPLGQGLYEQYF
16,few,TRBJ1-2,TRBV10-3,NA,TGTGCCATCAGTGACGGGGGGGACATCTCTAACTATGGCTACACCTTC,CAISDGGDISNYGYTF
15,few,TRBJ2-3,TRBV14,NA,TGTGCCAGCAGCCAATTCTTGGGCAACACAGATGCGCAGTATTTT,CASSQFLGNTDAQYF
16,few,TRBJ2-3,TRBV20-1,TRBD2,TGCAGTGCTAGGACGGCTAGCGGGTTTTTAACAGATACGCAGTATTTT,CSARTASGFLTDTQYF